This T cell receptor beta chain is drawn from a study of blood T cell repertoires in COVID-19. The wider study: PBMCs, B-cell-depleted T cells, or T cells provided the cDNA or gDNA that made up the material.

Enrolled through a virtual design, the participants were between roughly 18 and 95 years of age and came from about two dozen US areas. The method was immunoSEQ multiplex PCR; TCRdb's version includes in-frame clones alone and lacks a portion of them. In the table there are about 320,000 clones, 85% to 90% of which are singletons. Sequenced input: PBMCs or T cells enriched from blood (not recorded which). The clonotype was recovered from a young woman who had recovered from COVID-19.

CDR3 amino acids: CASSRGTGNTEAFF. The DNA of the CDR3 is TGCGCCAGCAGCAGGGGGACAGGGAACACTGAAGCTTTCTTT. The V call is TRBV5-1, the J call TRBJ1-1, with TRBD1 identical over 8 bases. Germline loops: CDR1 SGHRS, CDR2 YFSETQ. Germline trimming cut 4 bases from V and 1 base from J; bases unmatched to any gene: 3. The CDR3 has 14 amino acids. Filled out from reference TRBV5-1 and TRBJ1-1, the complete variable domain reads KAGVTQTPRYLIKTRGQQVTLSCSPISGHRSVSWYQQTPGQGLQFLFEYFSETQRNKGNFPGRFSGRQFSNSRSEMNVSTLELGDSALYLCASSRGTGNTEAFFGQGTRLTVV.